This TCR beta chain was sequenced during a study of T cell responses to AZD1222 COVID-19 vaccine. Overall study findings and caveats: Spike was spanned by vaccine-associated CD4 TCRs, with dominance at 160-218 and 743-854. The breadth and depth of Spike-specific TCRs increased once two AZD1222 doses had been given.

Concerning this clone itself: Antigen unknown.

Losses at the gene ends were 3 bases for V and 5 bases for J; bases not matched to a gene: 12. Germline V gives CDR1 KGHDR, CDR2 SFDVKD. The CDR3 extends over 19 amino acids. Libraries were prepared by immunoSEQ multiplex PCR; TCRdb keeps only in-frame clonotypes and omits some of them. The table records some 130,000 clones, approximately 85% of them present only once. This chain connects TRBV24-1 to TRBJ2-2; TRBD1 matches 12 bases. The TCR originated in an adult who received the MenACWY meningococcal vaccine as a control. Sample: peripheral blood, taken 28 days after the second dose of the MenACWY control vaccine. The CDR3 sequence is CATSDPRSGTGGRTGELFF. The CDR3 coding sequence is TGTGCCACCAGTGATCCGCGGTCCGGGACAGGGGGCAGGACCGGGGAGCTGTTTTTT.